The 14 T cell receptor beta chains given below trace back to one sample, sequenced in a study of cytotoxic CD8 clonotypes in ibrutinib-treated CLL. Produced via immunoSEQ multiplex PCR; TCRdb's table is partial and in-frame only. The repertoire holds about 21,000 clones, with 70% to 85% as singletons. This sample comprised PBMCs, obtained before ibrutinib treatment. These receptors were obtained from a human donor with chronic lymphocytic leukemia.

The chain couples TRBV18 to TRBJ2-5; the D gene is possibly TRBD2 (5 bases). CDR1 and CDR2 from the germline V gene are KGHSH and LQKENI. The CDR3 runs to 15 residues. Trimming stripped 1 base from V and 2 bases from J, with 11 bases between. The CDR3 reads CASSPQPSGQETQYF. In nucleotides, the CDR3 is TGTGCCAGCTCACCACAACCAAGCGGACAAGAGACCCAGTACTTC.

The chain has TRBV5-1 and TRBJ2-2; tentatively, D is TRBD1 or TRBD2 (6 bases each). This CDR3 is built from 16 residues. V lost 6 bases, J lost 0 bases, and 15 bases lay in between. CDR1 SGHRS and CDR2 YFSETQ come from the germline V gene. CDR3 loop: CASIPGGGANTGELFF. The CDR3, as DNA: TGCGCCAGCATCCCCGGAGGGGGAGCGAACACCGGGGAGCTGTTTTTT. Filled out from reference TRBV5-1 and TRBJ2-2, the complete variable domain reads KAGVTQTPRYLIKTRGQQVTLSCSPISGHRSVSWYQQTPGQGLQFLFEYFSETQRNKGNFPGRFSGRQFSNSRSEMNVSTLELGDSALYLCASIPGGGANTGELFFGEGSRLTVL.

The rearrangement uses TRBV7-3 and TRBJ2-7, with D possibly matching TRBD2 (6 bases). Germline lookup yields CDR1 SGHTA and CDR2 FQGTGA. The CDR3 covers 15 residues. V lost 5 bases and J 3 bases, leaving 17 bases between the germline ends. Here the CDR3 reads CASSPSRAGFYEQYF. DNA for the CDR3: TGTGCCAGCAGCCCCTCCCGGGCGGGGTTCTACGAGCAGTACTTC.

The gene calls are TRBV7-3 and TRBJ1-1, with D perhaps TRBD1 (6 bases). V shed 3 bases and J shed 0 bases, with 8 bases lying between them. The CDR3 is made up of 14 amino acids. CDR1 and CDR2 (germline): SGHTA, FQGTGA. The CDR3 DNA sequence: TGTGCCAGCAGCTTGGACAGTATGAACACTGAAGCTTTCTTT. Protein: CASSLDSMNTEAFF.

The chain recombines TRBV13 with TRBJ1-4, with D unclear. V lost 1 base and J lost 8, with 14 bases in between. There are 15 residues in the CDR3. Germline V gene sequence: CDR1 PRHDT, CDR2 FYEKMQ (reference sequence). CDR3 amino acids: CASSLALPGWEKLFF. CDR3 nucleotide sequence: TGTGCCAGCAGCTTAGCCCTCCCGGGATGGGAAAAACTGTTTTTT.

CDR3 sequence (DNA): TGTGCCAGTAGTCGGGGTAGGGGCAACAATGAGCAGTTCTTC. Protein sequence: CASSRGRGNNEQFF. The chain joins TRBV19 to TRBJ2-1; TRBD1 or TRBD2 may be the D gene (5 bases each). The CDR3 loop spans 14 amino acids. V lost 5 bases and J lost 5, with 13 bases in between. Germline assignment: CDR1 LNHDA and CDR2 SQIVND (reference sequence).

The chain links TRBV4-1 to TRBJ1-2; perhaps TRBD1 as D (6 bases). The CDR3 length is 14 residues. Germline V gene sequence: CDR1 MGHRA, CDR2 YSYEKL. Trimming shortened V by 5 bases and J by 5 bases, and 15 bases separated the two germline ends. CDR3 bases: TGCGCCAGCAGCGCCCGGGGGGGCCCATATGGCTACACCTTC. Protein sequence: CASSARGGPYGYTF.

This rearrangement joins TRBV7-2 to TRBJ1-3, with D hard to call. Trimming cost V 0 bases and J 2 bases, with 2 bases left between them. The length of the CDR3 is 13 residues. Germline V lookup: CDR1 SGHTA, CDR2 FQGNSA. The CDR3 loop reads CASSLAAGNTIYF. In DNA form, the CDR3 reads TGTGCCAGCAGCTTAGCAGCTGGAAACACCATATATTTT.

The rearrangement joins TRBV7-2 to TRBJ2-7, with D perhaps TRBD2 (6 bases). The CDR3 contains 16 residues. V lost 1 base and J lost 4, with 17 bases in between. Germline values: CDR1 SGHTA, CDR2 FQGNSA. The CDR3 bases are TGTGCCAGCAGCTTAGGGGCCGGCGGGATTAGTTACGAGCAGTACTTC. This translates into CASSLGAGGISYEQYF.

This chain links TRBV27 with TRBJ2-7, with 10 bases that match TRBD2. The CDR3 totals 19 residues. V shed 3 bases and J 4 bases; nucleotides not matched to a gene: 18. Germline loops: CDR1 MNHEY, CDR2 SMNVEV (reference sequence). CDR3 DNA sequence: TGTGCCAGCAGTTTTTTGACAGGGGCTGGGCTAGCGGGAGTGTACGAGCAGTACTTC. Its protein product is CASSFLTGAGLAGVYEQYF.

This sequence joins TRBV28 and TRBJ2-2, with D possibly matching TRBD1 (6 bases). The CDR3 spans 15 residues. Trimming removed 6 bases at V and 6 bases at J, with 17 bases between. Germline V CDR1 and CDR2: MDHEN, SYDVKM. The CDR3 nucleotides read TGTGCCAGCAGACCCCGACAGGTCATGGCCGGGGAGCTGTTTTTT. Its translation: CASRPRQVMAGELFF.

The chain recombines TRBV28 with TRBJ2-1; 7 nucleotides match TRBD2. Looked up from germline, CDR1 is MDHEN and CDR2 is SYDVKM. CDR3 size: 11 residues. V dropped 3 bases and J dropped 12; count of bases not matched to a gene: 2. CDR3 residues: CASSLASGQFF. As DNA, the CDR3 is TGTGCCAGCAGTTTGGCTAGCGGGCAGTTCTTC.

The J gene is TRBJ2-3, the V gene TRBV20-1; D unresolved. CDR3 size: 11 residues. V lost 6 bases and J 5 bases, leaving 9 bases between the germline ends. Germline V lookup: CDR1 DFQATT, CDR2 SNEGSKA (reference sequence). The CDR3 loop reads CSARLGDTQYF. CDR3 coding DNA: TGCAGTGCGCGGTTGGGAGATACGCAGTATTTT.

The chain couples TRBV25-1 to TRBJ2-7, with 7 bases aligning to TRBD2. Germline V gene lookup returns CDR1 MGHDK and CDR2 SYGVNS. The CDR3 runs 15 residues. V dropped 3 bases and J dropped 6; count of bases not matched to a gene: 11. The DNA for the CDR3 is TGTGCCAGCAGTGAGATAGAGAGCGGGACTCGCGAGCAGTACTTC. Amino acids: CASSEIESGTREQYF.